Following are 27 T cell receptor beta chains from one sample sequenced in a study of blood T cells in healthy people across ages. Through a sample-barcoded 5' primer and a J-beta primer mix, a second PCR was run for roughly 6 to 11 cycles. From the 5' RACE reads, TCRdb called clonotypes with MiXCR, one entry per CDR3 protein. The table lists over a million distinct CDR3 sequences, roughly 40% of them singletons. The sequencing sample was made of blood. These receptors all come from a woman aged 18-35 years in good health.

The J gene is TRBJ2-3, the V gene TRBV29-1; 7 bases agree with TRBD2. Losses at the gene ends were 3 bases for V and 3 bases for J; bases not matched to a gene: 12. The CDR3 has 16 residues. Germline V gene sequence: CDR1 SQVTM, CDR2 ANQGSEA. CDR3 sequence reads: CSVEGRAGGFTDTQYF. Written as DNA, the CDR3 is TGCAGCGTTGAGGGCCGTGCCGGGGGGTTTACAGATACGCAGTATTTT.

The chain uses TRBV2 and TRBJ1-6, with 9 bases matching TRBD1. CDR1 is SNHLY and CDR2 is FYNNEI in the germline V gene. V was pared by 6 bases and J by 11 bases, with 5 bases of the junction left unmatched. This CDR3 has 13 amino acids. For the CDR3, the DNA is TGTGCCAGCAGCCGGGACAGGGAGGCACCCCTCCACTTT. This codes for CASSRDREAPLHF. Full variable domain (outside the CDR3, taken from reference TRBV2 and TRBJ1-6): EPEVTQTPSHQVTQMGQEVILRCVPISNHLYFYWYRQILGQKVEFLVSFYNNEISEKSEIFDDQFSVERPDGSNFTLKIRSTKLEDSAMYFCASSRDREAPLHFGNGTRLTVT.

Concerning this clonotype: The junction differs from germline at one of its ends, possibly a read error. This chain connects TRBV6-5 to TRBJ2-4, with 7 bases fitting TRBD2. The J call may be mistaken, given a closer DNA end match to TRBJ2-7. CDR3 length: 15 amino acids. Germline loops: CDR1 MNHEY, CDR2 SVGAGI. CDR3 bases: TGTGTCAGCAGGCCTGAGGGACTATTAGACTACGAGCAGTACTTC. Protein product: CVSRPEGLLDYEQYF.

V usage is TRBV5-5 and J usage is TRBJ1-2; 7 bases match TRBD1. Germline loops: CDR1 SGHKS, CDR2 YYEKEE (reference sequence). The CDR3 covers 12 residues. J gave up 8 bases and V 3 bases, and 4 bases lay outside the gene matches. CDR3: CASSYDRDGYTF. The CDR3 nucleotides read TGTGCCAGCAGCTACGACAGGGACGGCTACACCTTC.

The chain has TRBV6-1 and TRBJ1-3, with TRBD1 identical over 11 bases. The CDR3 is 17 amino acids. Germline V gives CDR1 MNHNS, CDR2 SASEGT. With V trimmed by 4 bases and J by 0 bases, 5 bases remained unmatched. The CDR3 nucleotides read TGTGCCAGCAGTGGAGGGACAGGGGGATTCTCTGGAAACACCATATATTTT. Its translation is CASSGGTGGFSGNTIYF.

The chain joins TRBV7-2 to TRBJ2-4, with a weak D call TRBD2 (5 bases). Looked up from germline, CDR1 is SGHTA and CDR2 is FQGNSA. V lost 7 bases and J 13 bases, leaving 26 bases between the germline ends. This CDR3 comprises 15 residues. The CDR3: CASTFARAGYNEQYF. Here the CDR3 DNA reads TGTGCCAGCACCTTCGCGAGGGCCGGCTACAATGAGCAGTACTTC.

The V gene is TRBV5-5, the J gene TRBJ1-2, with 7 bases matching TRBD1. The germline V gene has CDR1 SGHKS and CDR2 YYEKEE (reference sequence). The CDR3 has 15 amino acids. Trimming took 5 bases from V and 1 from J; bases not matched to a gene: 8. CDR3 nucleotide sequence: TGTGCCAGCAGTCAGGGGGAGGGCTTTAACTATGGCTACACCTTC. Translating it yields CASSQGEGFNYGYTF.

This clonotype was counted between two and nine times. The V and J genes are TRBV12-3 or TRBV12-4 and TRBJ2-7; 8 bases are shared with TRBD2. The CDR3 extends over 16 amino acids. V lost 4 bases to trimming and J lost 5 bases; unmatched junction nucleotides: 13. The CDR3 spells CASSSRLSGGRDEQYF. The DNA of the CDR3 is TGTGCCAGCAGTTCCCGACTCAGCGGGGGCAGGGACGAGCAGTACTTC.

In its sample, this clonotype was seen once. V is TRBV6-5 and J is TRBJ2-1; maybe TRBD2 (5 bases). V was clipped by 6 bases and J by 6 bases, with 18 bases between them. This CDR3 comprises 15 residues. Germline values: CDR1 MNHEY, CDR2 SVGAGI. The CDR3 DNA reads TGTGCCAGCAGGTCCGCTACGACTATTCCCAATGAGCAGTTCTTC. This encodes CASRSATTIPNEQFF.

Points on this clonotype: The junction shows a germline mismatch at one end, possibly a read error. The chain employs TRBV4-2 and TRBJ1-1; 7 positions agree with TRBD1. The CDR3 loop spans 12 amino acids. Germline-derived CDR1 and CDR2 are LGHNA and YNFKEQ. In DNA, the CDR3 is TGTACCAGCAGCCAGGGGGGTGGTGAAGCTTTCTTT. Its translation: CTSSQGGGEAFF.

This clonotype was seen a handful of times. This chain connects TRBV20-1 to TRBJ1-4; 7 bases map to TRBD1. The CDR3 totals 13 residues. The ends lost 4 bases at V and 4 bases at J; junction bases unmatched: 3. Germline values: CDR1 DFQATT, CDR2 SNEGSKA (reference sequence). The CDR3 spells CSATGGLNEKLFF. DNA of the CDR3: TGCAGTGCTACAGGGGGGCTTAATGAAAAACTGTTTTTT.

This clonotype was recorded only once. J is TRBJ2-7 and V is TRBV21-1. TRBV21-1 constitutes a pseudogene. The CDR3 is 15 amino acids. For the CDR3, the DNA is TGTGCCAGCAGCAAAGTACAGCGGAGAGCCTACGAGCAGTACTTC. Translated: CASSKVQRRAYEQYF.

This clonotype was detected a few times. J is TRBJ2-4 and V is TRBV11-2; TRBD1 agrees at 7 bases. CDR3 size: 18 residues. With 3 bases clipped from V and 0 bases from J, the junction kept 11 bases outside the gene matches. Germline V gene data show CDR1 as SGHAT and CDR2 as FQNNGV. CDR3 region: CASSFLWGQRIAKNIQYF. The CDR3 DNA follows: TGTGCCAGCAGCTTCCTATGGGGACAGAGGATAGCCAAAAACATTCAGTACTTC.

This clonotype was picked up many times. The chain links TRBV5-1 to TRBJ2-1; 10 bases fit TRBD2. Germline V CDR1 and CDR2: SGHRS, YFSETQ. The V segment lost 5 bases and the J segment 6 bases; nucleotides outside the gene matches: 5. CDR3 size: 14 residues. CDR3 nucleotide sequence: TGCGCCAGCAGTCCCTTAGCGGGAGGCAATGAGCAGTTCTTC. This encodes CASSPLAGGNEQFF.

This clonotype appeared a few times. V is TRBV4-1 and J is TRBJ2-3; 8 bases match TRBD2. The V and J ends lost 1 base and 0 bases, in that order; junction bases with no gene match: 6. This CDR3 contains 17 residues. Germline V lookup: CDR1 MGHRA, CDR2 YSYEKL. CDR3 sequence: CASSQGLAPGSTDTQYF. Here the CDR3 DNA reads TGCGCCAGCAGCCAAGGACTAGCGCCGGGGAGCACAGATACGCAGTATTTT.

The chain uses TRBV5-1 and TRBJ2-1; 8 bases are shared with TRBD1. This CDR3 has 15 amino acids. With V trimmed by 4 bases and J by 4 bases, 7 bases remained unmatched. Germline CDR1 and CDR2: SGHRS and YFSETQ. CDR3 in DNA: TGCGCCAGCAGCATCCGGGACAGGAGATACAATGAGCAGTTCTTC. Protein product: CASSIRDRRYNEQFF. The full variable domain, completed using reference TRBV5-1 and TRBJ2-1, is KAGVTQTPRYLIKTRGQQVTLSCSPISGHRSVSWYQQTPGQGLQFLFEYFSETQRNKGNFPGRFSGRQFSNSRSEMNVSTLELGDSALYLCASSIRDRRYNEQFFGPGTRLTVL.

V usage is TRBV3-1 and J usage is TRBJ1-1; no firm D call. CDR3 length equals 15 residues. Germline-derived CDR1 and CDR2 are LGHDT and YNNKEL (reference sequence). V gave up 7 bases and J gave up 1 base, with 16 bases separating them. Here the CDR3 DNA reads TGTGCCAGCAACGAAACTAGCCCAGGGAACACTGAAGCTTTCTTT. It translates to CASNETSPGNTEAFF.

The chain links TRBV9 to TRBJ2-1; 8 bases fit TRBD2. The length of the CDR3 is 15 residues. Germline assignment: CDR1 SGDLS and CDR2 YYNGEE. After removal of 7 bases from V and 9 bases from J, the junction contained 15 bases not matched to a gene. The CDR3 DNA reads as TGTGCCAGCGCGGATGGGGGACTAGAAGGAAGTGAGCAGTTCTTC. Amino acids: CASADGGLEGSEQFF.

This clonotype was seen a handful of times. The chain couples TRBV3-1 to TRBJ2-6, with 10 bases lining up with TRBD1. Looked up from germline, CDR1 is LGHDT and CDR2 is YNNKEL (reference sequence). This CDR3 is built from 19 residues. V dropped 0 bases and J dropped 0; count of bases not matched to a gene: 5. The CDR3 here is CASSQDPGQGSSGANVLTF. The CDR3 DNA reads TGTGCCAGCAGCCAAGATCCGGGACAGGGGTCCTCTGGGGCCAACGTCCTGACTTTC.

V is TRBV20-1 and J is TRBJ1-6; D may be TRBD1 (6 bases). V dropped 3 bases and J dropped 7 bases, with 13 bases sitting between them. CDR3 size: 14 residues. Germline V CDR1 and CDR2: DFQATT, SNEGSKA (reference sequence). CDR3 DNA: TGCAGTGCTAGGACCCAAGGACAGAATTCACCCCTCCACTTT. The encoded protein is CSARTQGQNSPLHF.

The CDR3 spells CAWTVANTGELFF. The CDR3 region has the DNA TGTGCCTGGACCGTAGCGAACACCGGGGAGCTGTTTTTT. The chain combines TRBV30 with TRBJ2-2; no firm D call. The CDR3 runs to 13 residues. Looked up from germline, CDR1 is GTSNPN and CDR2 is SVGIG (reference sequence). The germline V and J ends were trimmed by 4 bases and 0 bases, with 6 bases remaining between them.

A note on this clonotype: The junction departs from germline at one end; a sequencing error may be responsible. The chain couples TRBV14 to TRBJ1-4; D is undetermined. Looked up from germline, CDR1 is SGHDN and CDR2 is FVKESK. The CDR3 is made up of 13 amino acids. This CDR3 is CAGSQGQIEKLFF. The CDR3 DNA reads TGTGCCGGCAGCCAAGGGCAGATTGAAAAACTGTTTTTT. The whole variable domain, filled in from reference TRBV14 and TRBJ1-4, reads EAGVTQFPSHSVIEKGQTVTLRCDPISGHDNLYWYRRVMGKEIKFLLHFVKESKQDESGMPNNRFLAERTGGTYSTLKVQPAELEDSGVYFCAGSQGQIEKLFFGSGTQLSVL.

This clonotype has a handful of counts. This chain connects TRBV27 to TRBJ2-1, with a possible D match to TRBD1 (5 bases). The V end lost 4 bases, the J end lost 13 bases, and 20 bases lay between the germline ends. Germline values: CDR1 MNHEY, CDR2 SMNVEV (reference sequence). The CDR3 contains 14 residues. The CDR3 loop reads CASSYRQREETQFF. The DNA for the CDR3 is TGTGCCAGCAGTTACCGACAGCGTGAGGAGACCCAGTTCTTC.

CDR3 amino acids: CSREAASGPSYNEQFF. CDR3 nucleotides: TGCAGTCGGGAGGCGGCTAGCGGTCCCTCCTACAATGAGCAGTTCTTC. The rearrangement uses TRBV20-1 and TRBJ2-1, with 7 bases that match TRBD2. The germline gives CDR1 DFQATT, CDR2 SNEGSKA (reference sequence). Trimming removed 8 bases from V and 0 bases from J; junction bases left unmatched: 13. The CDR3 is 16 residues long.

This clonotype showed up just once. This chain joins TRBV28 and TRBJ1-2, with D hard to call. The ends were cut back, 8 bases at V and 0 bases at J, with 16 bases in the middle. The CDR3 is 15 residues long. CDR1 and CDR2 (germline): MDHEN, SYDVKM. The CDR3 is CASLTPGKANYGYTF. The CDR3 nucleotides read TGTGCCAGCCTAACGCCGGGAAAGGCTAACTATGGCTACACCTTC.

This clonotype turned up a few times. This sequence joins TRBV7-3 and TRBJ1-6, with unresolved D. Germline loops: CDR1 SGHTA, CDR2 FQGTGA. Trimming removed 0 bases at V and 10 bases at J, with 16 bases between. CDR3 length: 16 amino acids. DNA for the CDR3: TGTGCCAGCAGCTTAACAGGCGGGCAGCTTAAATCACCCCTCCACTTT. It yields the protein CASSLTGGQLKSPLHF.

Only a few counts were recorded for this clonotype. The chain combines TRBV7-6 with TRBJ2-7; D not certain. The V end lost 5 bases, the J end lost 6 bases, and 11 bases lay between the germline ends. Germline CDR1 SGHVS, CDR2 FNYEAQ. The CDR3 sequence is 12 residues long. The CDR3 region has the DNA TGTGCCAGCAGCGATCTCATCGGCGAGCAGTACTTC. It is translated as CASSDLIGEQYF.